Listed here are 7 T cell receptor beta chains from one sample, sequenced in a study of blood T cell repertoires in COVID-19. Produced via immunoSEQ multiplex PCR; TCRdb's table is partial and in-frame only. The data hold some 370,000 clones, with about 87% observed a single time. The sample comprised peripheral blood. All receptors come from a woman in her 30s with COVID-19, enrolled during active disease.

The CDR3 nucleotides read TGTGCCAGCAGCGTAGGTCTTAGCGGGAGGAACTCCTACAATGAGCAGTTCTTC. This translates into CASSVGLSGRNSYNEQFF. The J gene is TRBJ2-1, the V gene TRBV9; 10 bases fit TRBD2. The germline CDR1 and CDR2 sequences are SGDLS and YYNGEE. The CDR3 totals 18 residues. Germline trimming cut 0 bases from V and 0 bases from J; bases unmatched to any gene: 6. The complete variable domain, with remaining parts taken from reference TRBV9 and TRBJ2-1, reads DSGVTQTPKHLITATGQRVTLRCSPRSGDLSVYWYQQSLDQGLQFLIQYYNGEERAKGNILERFSAQQFPDLHSELNLSSLELGDSALYFCASSVGLSGRNSYNEQFFGPGTRLTVL.

CDR3 region: CASSIRWATNEKLFF. The CDR3 DNA is TGTGCCAGTAGTATCCGATGGGCGACTAATGAAAAACTGTTTTTT. The rearrangement uses TRBV19 and TRBJ1-4; D unclear. Germline loops: CDR1 LNHDA, CDR2 SQIVND (reference sequence). V was trimmed by 3 bases and J by 2 bases, leaving 10 bases between them. The CDR3 has 15 amino acids.

The rearrangement links TRBV7-2 to TRBJ2-7, with 13 bases matching TRBD2. The CDR3 covers 17 residues. V dropped 6 bases and J dropped 6; count of bases not matched to a gene: 14. Germline V gene sequence: CDR1 SGHTA, CDR2 FQGNSA. This CDR3 is CASSLTSGRAQGGEQYF. The CDR3 DNA sequence: TGTGCCAGCAGTTTAACTAGCGGGAGGGCCCAAGGGGGCGAGCAGTACTTC. Complete variable domain (other parts from reference TRBV7-2 and TRBJ2-7): GAGVSQSPSNKVTEKGKDVELRCDPISGHTALYWYRQSLGQGLEFLIYFQGNSAPDKSGLPSDRFSAERTGGSVSTLTIQRTQQEDSAVYLCASSLTSGRAQGGEQYFGPGTRLTVT.

For the CDR3, the DNA is TGTGCCAGCAGTGTAGACTCTGGAAACACCATATATTTT. This encodes CASSVDSGNTIYF. J is TRBJ1-3 and V is TRBV2, with unresolved D. CDR3 length: 13 residues. V was cut by 4 bases and J by 0 bases, with 4 bases left in between. CDR1 is SNHLY, CDR2 FYNNEI, per germline. Full variable domain (remainder filled in from reference TRBV2 and TRBJ1-3): EPEVTQTPSHQVTQMGQEVILRCVPISNHLYFYWYRQILGQKVEFLVSFYNNEISEKSEIFDDQFSVERPDGSNFTLKIRSTKLEDSAMYFCASSVDSGNTIYFGEGSWLTVV.

This clone was seen a single time. The V call is TRBV24-1, the J call TRBJ2-7, with TRBD2 identical over 10 bases. V trimming: 4 bases; J trimming: 5 bases; junction bases outside the gene matches: 4. In germline, CDR1 is KGHDR, CDR2 SFDVKD. The CDR3 is 14 residues long. CDR3 amino acids: CATSDASGSNEQYF. For the CDR3, the DNA is TGTGCCACCAGTGACGCTAGCGGGAGCAACGAGCAGTACTTC.

The chain uses TRBV7-2 and TRBJ2-5; TRBD1 matches at 11 bases. Trimming at V came to 3 bases and at J to 4 bases, leaving 7 bases not matched to a gene. Germline values: CDR1 SGHTA, CDR2 FQGNSA. The CDR3 is made up of 16 amino acids. CDR3 region: CASSFSGTGGGETQYF. The DNA for the CDR3 is TGTGCCAGCAGCTTTAGCGGGACAGGGGGGGGAGAGACCCAGTACTTC.

The rearrangement uses TRBV7-9 and TRBJ2-5, with 10 bases identical to TRBD2. CDR1 is SEHNR and CDR2 is FQNEAQ in the germline V gene (reference sequence). The junction had 13 bases not matched to a gene; V was cut back by 5 bases and J by 4 bases. This CDR3 region has 17 residues. The CDR3 sequence: CASSNTRLAGTVETQYF. The CDR3 region has the DNA TGTGCCAGCAGCAACACCCGACTAGCGGGTACGGTAGAGACCCAGTACTTC.